This note documents a single T cell receptor (beta chain) sequence. Its antigen is unknown. A Clinical Activity Score of at least 3, a NOSPECS grade of at least 4 and a duration under 3 months were recorded in the ophthalmopathy patients. Criteria for exclusion of patients were uncontrolled infection, other autoimmune disease, pregnancy or lactation. The record originates from a study of T cells in Graves' hyperthyroidism and ophthalmopathy. Study-level background: Peripheral blood was obtained at initial diagnosis, preceding any treatment.

The CDR3 is made up of 13 amino acids. Trimming left V 4 bases short and J 5 bases short, with 7 bases between. The germline V gene has CDR1 SGDLS and CDR2 YYNGEE. The source material, RNA transcripts, was used to amplify TCR beta CDR3 regions. In the first-round RT-PCR of the TCR CDR3, the HTBI primer set was used. TCRdb re-called the multiplex PCR reads with MiXCR, one entry per CDR3 protein. The sample carries about 370,000 distinct CDR3 sequences, 13% to 15% recorded once. Study observations and caveats: A 13 V-J model separated ophthalmopathy from stable hyperthyroidism.

This TCR was recovered from a woman aged 60 to 75 with Graves' ophthalmopathy. This chain connects TRBV9 to TRBJ2-6; D not certain. Sequenced: blood. The CDR3 DNA follows: TGTGCCAGCAGCCCGGATTGGGCCAACGTCCTGACTTTC. It translates to CASSPDWANVLTF.